Shown below are 2 T cell receptor beta chains from a single sample sequenced in a study of blood T cells in healthy people across ages. A second PCR of about 6 to 12 cycles used a sample-barcoded 5' primer and a J-beta primer mix. A single record per CDR3 protein comes from TCRdb applying MiXCR to the 5' RACE reads. The profile shows 2 million or so distinct CDR3 sequences, 49% of them singletons. The material sequenced was blood. The receptors were sampled from a woman in her thirties or forties in good health.

This sequence joins TRBV29-1 and TRBJ2-3; no clear D. The CDR3 sequence is 12 residues long. CDR1 SQVTM and CDR2 ANQGSEA come from the germline V gene. V shed 5 bases and J shed 10 bases, with 16 bases lying between them. The CDR3 DNA reads as TGCAGCGTTACGACCGATTGGGTGGCGCAGTATTTT. This encodes CSVTTDWVAQYF.

This clonotype was detected a few times. The chain has TRBV29-1 and TRBJ2-3, with D unclear. CDR3 length equals 16 residues. CDR1 SQVTM and CDR2 ANQGSEA come from the germline V gene. V shed 6 bases and J shed 3 bases, with 22 bases lying between them. This chain's CDR3 is CSVSLGHKVETDTQYF. The DNA of the CDR3 is TGCAGCGTCTCTTTGGGCCACAAGGTTGAAACAGATACGCAGTATTTT.